This T cell receptor (beta chain) was recorded in a study of cytomegalovirus exposure and HLA in healthy donors. PCR primers comprised 60 Vbeta and 13 Jbeta primers. The protocol was immunoSEQ multiplex PCR, while the TCRdb copy is restricted to in-frame clones and leaves out a portion. The repertoire holds some 160,000 clones, around 80% seen once, with around 5.7% in the top ten. Study outcomes and limitations: In a later analysis, a missense DCLRE1C variant was linked to TCR beta V- and J-gene trimming. The authors judged a highly shared variant cluster likely a sequencing artifact. Later analysis indicated greater clonal expansion among HLA-associated TCR beta chains than among equally common other chains. In vitro experiments confirmed that three CMV-associated chains were specific for CMV antigens.

With respect to this clone: Its antigen is currently unknown.

Germline V gene lookup returns CDR1 SGHTA and CDR2 FQGNSA. The CDR3 has 14 amino acids. Trimming removed 2 bases from V and 0 bases from J, with 8 bases in between. This TCR was recovered from a man aged 35-49 years in good health and CMV-seronegative. This chain connects TRBV7-2 to TRBJ2-7, with D tentatively TRBD1 (5 bases). The sequenced sample was PBMCs. The CDR3 DNA sequence: TGTGCCAGCAGCTTACAGGGTAGCTCCTACGAGCAGTACTTC. The encoded protein is CASSLQGSSYEQYF.